This T cell receptor (beta chain) was profiled in a study of blood T cell repertoires in COVID-19. Study at large: Nucleic acid was either cDNA or gDNA, and it came from T cells, B-cell-depleted T cells, or PBMCs.

Seattle patients were enrolled while actively infected and followed longitudinally. Authors' processing steps: For nucleated cells, counts were estimated from reference gene primer amplification. Using immunoSEQ multiplex PCR, the repertoire was profiled, and TCRdb retains in-frame clones only, with some absent. D and trimming come from the DNA, and the V and J calls and clone size come from that table. The sample consists of around 290,000 clones, roughly nine tenths of them appearing once. The origin of this receptor is a woman aged 30 to 39 with COVID-19, enrolled during active disease. The sequenced sample was peripheral blood.

This chain's CDR3 is CASSSMIAGRAGELFF. The CDR3 coding sequence is TGTGCCAGCAGCTCCATGATAGCTGGGAGAGCCGGGGAGCTGTTTTTT. The chain is built from TRBV11-2 and TRBJ2-2, with D possibly TRBD2 on 5 matching bases. This CDR3 has 16 amino acids. The V and J ends lost 4 bases and 6 bases respectively, with 18 bases between them. Germline V gene data show CDR1 as SGHAT and CDR2 as FQNNGV.